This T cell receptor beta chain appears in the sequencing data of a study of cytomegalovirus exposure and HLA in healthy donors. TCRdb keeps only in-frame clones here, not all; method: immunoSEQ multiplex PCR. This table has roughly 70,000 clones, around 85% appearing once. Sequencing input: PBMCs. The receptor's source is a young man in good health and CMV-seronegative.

DNA for the CDR3: TGTGCCAGCAGAGTTAGCGGGGGATTAGCAGATACGCAGTATTTT. Amino acid sequence: CASRVSGGLADTQYF. This chain uses TRBV7-9 with TRBJ2-3, with 9 bases fitting TRBD2. The J segment lost 4 bases and the V segment lost 6 bases, leaving 8 bases of the junction unmatched. Germline V gives CDR1 SEHNR, CDR2 FQNEAQ (reference sequence). The CDR3 extends over 15 amino acids.